The 3 T cell receptor beta chains below were found in one sample sequenced in a study of T cell repertoires in cytomegalovirus infection. TCRdb processed the reads anew with MiXCR; each CDR3 protein has one entry. The sample consists of 600,000 to 700,000 distinct CDR3 sequences, around 31% of them appearing once. No antigen has been assigned to these receptors. Sequences were derived from cultured PBMCs, sampled from culture after CMV antigen stimulation. These receptors came from a human donor in good health (CMV status not recorded). Some clones in this sample may be carry-over from other donors' samples.

The chain recombines TRBV20-1 with TRBJ1-5; the D is unclear. The germline gives CDR1 DFQATT, CDR2 SNEGSKA (reference sequence). V lost 2 bases to trimming and J lost 3 bases, with 8 bases between them. The CDR3 runs to 13 residues. The CDR3 is CSARSGDNQPQHF. The CDR3 nucleotides are TGCAGTGCTAGATCGGGAGACAATCAGCCCCAGCATTTT.

This clonotype was seen at least ten times. The V call is TRBV6-1, the J call TRBJ1-2; 7 positions match TRBD1. Looked up from germline, CDR1 is MNHNS and CDR2 is SASEGT. Trimming at V came to 6 bases and at J to 2 bases, leaving 9 bases not matched to a gene. This CDR3 contains 15 residues. The CDR3 nucleotides are TGTGCCAGCAGACCTGGGGACAGAGAGAACTATGGCTACACCTTC. Translating it yields CASRPGDRENYGYTF.

The chain employs TRBV15 and TRBJ2-1; 12 positions match TRBD2. This CDR3 spans 17 amino acids. Germline V gene data show CDR1 as LNHNV and CDR2 as YYDKDF (reference sequence). V gave up 0 bases and J gave up 2 bases; unmatched junction bases: 2. The CDR3 sequence: CATSREASGRAYNEQFF. CDR3 in DNA: TGTGCCACCAGCAGAGAGGCTAGCGGGAGGGCCTACAATGAGCAGTTCTTC.